This is a list of T cell receptor beta chains from one sample in a study of cytomegalovirus exposure and HLA in healthy donors. Assay used: immunoSEQ multiplex PCR; TCRdb lists only in-frame clones, some missing. The sample lists about 180,000 clones, roughly 79% occurring once. The sample comprised PBMCs. Receptors were obtained from a woman aged 18-29 years in good health and CMV-seropositive. Both conserved end residues are part of each CDR3. Each record gives: V gene, clone size, J gene, CDR3 length, D gene, CDR3 protein, CDR3 DNA. The D gene is left open where the match is weak. Size is stated for part of the rows, as once, few or many counts, or as a class when the clone is expanded.

>TRBV6-4|NA|TRBJ1-1|13|NA
CASSARLSTEAFF
TGTGCCAGCAGTGCCCGGTTGAGCACTGAAGCTTTCTTT
>TRBV4-2|NA|TRBJ2-5|16|TRBD1
CASSQDRGTGGRTQYF
TGTGCCAGCAGCCAAGATCGGGGGACAGGGGGTCGGACCCAGTACTTC
>TRBV19|NA|TRBJ2-3|15|NA
CASSIDLRARDTQYF
TGTGCCAGTAGTATAGATCTGAGGGCTAGAGATACGCAGTATTTT
>TRBV2|NA|TRBJ2-7|14|TRBD2
CASSGRLAGGEQYF
TGTGCCAGCAGTGGTCGACTAGCGGGGGGCGAGCAGTACTTC
>TRBV4-1|NA|TRBJ1-1|16|NA
CASSQPGHNLNTEAFF
TGCGCCAGCAGCCAGCCGGGACACAATCTGAACACTGAAGCTTTCTTT
>TRBV4-2|NA|TRBJ2-1|13|TRBD2
CASLPSGGHEQFF
TGTGCCAGCTTGCCTAGCGGGGGACATGAGCAGTTCTTC
>TRBV4-3|NA|TRBJ1-2|15|NA
CASSPPGLTNYGYTF
TGCGCCAGCAGCCCGCCAGGACTAACTAACTATGGCTACACCTTC
>TRBV6-4|few|TRBJ1-3|16|NA
CASSDSTVSSGNTIYF
TGTGCCAGCAGTGACTCTACAGTTAGCTCTGGAAACACCATATATTTT
>TRBV6-7|NA|TRBJ1-4|16|TRBD1
CASSEPTGAPGEKLFF
TGTGCCAGCAGTGAGCCTACAGGGGCCCCGGGGGAAAAACTGTTTTTT
>TRBV29-1|few|TRBJ2-5|13|NA
CSSTSGNQETQYF
TGCAGCTCCACATCGGGAAACCAAGAGACCCAGTACTTC
>TRBV5-1|NA|TRBJ2-7|20|TRBD2
CASSPPSRLAGQTYTYEQYF
TGCGCCAGCAGCCCGCCGTCGCGACTAGCGGGGCAAACTTATACCTACGAGCAGTACTTC
>TRBV7-2|NA|TRBJ1-3|15|TRBD1
CASSFDRGFGSTIYF
TGTGCCAGCAGCTTCGACAGGGGATTTGGAAGCACCATATATTTT
>TRBV10-3|NA|TRBJ1-5|14|TRBD1
CAISGDRSYQPQHF
TGTGCCATCAGCGGGGACAGATCCTATCAGCCCCAGCATTTT
>TRBV11-2|NA|TRBJ2-7|17|TRBD1
CASSLRTGGSRWDEQYF
TGTGCCAGCAGCCTCCGGACAGGGGGCAGTCGTTGGGACGAGCAGTACTTC
>TRBV29-1|NA|TRBJ2-3|13|NA
CSVESAGTDTQYF
TGCAGCGTTGAAAGCGCGGGCACAGATACGCAGTATTTT
>TRBV14|NA|TRBJ2-6|17|NA
CASSQWDWSSGANVLTF
TGTGCCAGCAGCCAGTGGGACTGGAGTTCTGGGGCCAACGTCCTGACTTTC
>TRBV5-1|NA|TRBJ2-5|13|TRBD1
CASSGDSQEIQYF
TGCGCCAGCTCCGGGGACAGCCAAGAGATCCAGTACTTC
>TRBV6-1|few|TRBJ1-3|16|TRBD1
CASSEGGTASGNTIYF
TGTGCCAGCAGTGAAGGGGGGACAGCTTCTGGAAACACCATATATTTT
>TRBV5-1|NA|TRBJ2-3|17|TRBD2
CASNSRPGTSGGDSQYF
TGCGCCAGCAACTCTCGTCCCGGGACTAGCGGGGGTGATTCGCAGTATTTT
>TRBV6-4|few|TRBJ2-3|15|TRBD1
CASEPRDRGTDTQYF
TGTGCCAGCGAGCCCCGGGACAGGGGCACAGATACGCAGTATTTT
>TRBV27|NA|TRBJ2-2|17|TRBD2
CASKRISGGQNTGELFF
TGTGCCAGCAAAAGAATTAGCGGGGGACAGAACACCGGGGAGCTGTTTTTT
>TRBV7-9|NA|TRBJ1-3|19|TRBD1
CASSSRDSTLSILRNTIYF
TGTGCCAGCAGCTCCCGGGACAGTACTTTATCAATTCTTCGGAACACCATATATTTT
>TRBV6-1|NA|TRBJ1-2|12|NA
CASSEFANGYTF
TGTGCCAGCAGTGAGTTTGCGAATGGCTACACCTTC
>TRBV7-2|NA|TRBJ2-7|11|NA
CASSPYREQYF
TGTGCCAGCAGCCCTTACAGGGAGCAGTACTTC
>TRBV28|NA|TRBJ1-4|15|NA
CASSFSQGFYEKLFF
TGTGCCAGCAGTTTTTCTCAGGGGTTTTATGAAAAACTGTTTTTT
>TRBV29-1|NA|TRBJ2-5|14|NA
CSVDATGSEETQYF
TGCAGCGTGGACGCTACAGGGTCTGAAGAGACCCAGTACTTC
>TRBV10-3|NA|TRBJ1-3|14|NA
CAISIDSSGNTIYF
TGTGCCATCTCTATTGACAGCTCTGGAAACACCATATATTTT
>TRBV9|NA|TRBJ2-7|14|NA
CASSVGGNNYEQYF
TGTGCCAGCAGCGTAGGAGGGAATAACTACGAGCAGTACTTC
>TRBV9|once|TRBJ2-7|16|TRBD2
CASSDKLAGNIYEQYF
TGTGCCAGCAGTGATAAACTAGCGGGGAACATCTACGAGCAGTACTTC
>TRBV7-9|NA|TRBJ2-3|12|NA
CASSLLPDTQYF
TGTGCCAGCAGCCTTCTCCCAGATACGCAGTATTTT
>TRBV18|NA|TRBJ2-3|21|NA
CASSPNDPGAGSPPSTDTQYF
TGTGCCAGCTCACCGAACGACCCTGGGGCCGGGTCGCCCCCTAGCACAGATACGCAGTATTTT
>TRBV29-1|NA|TRBJ1-1|13|NA
CSVVPIRNTEAFF
TGCAGCGTTGTACCTATCCGGAACACTGAAGCTTTCTTT
>TRBV6-1|NA|TRBJ1-2|13|TRBD1
CASSSGGSFRYTF
TGTGCCAGCAGTTCAGGGGGGTCTTTCCGCTACACCTTC
>TRBV5-1|NA|TRBJ1-2|13|NA
CASSLGGADGYTF
TGCGCCAGCAGCTTGGGCGGGGCTGATGGCTACACCTTC
>TRBV28|NA|TRBJ1-2|11|NA
CASRDTYRYTF
TGTGCCAGTAGGGACACTTATCGCTACACCTTC
>TRBV6-6|NA|TRBJ2-7|13|NA
CASTQSGSYEQYF
TGTGCCAGCACCCAAAGCGGTTCCTACGAGCAGTACTTC
>TRBV7-6|NA|TRBJ1-5|17|NA
CASSLTGGLDSNQPQHF
TGTGCCAGCAGCTTGACAGGCGGATTAGATAGCAATCAGCCCCAGCATTTT
>TRBV5-6|NA|TRBJ2-7|16|NA
CASSLAAPSWGYEQYF
TGTGCCAGCAGCTTGGCCGCCCCCTCGTGGGGCTACGAGCAGTACTTC
>TRBV6-1|NA|TRBJ2-5|18|NA
CASSAGRLRGLAQETQYF
TGTGCCAGCAGTGCGGGCAGGTTGCGGGGACTGGCCCAAGAGACCCAGTACTTC
>TRBV6-4|few|TRBJ2-3|13|TRBD2
CASSGGAADTQYF
TGTGCCAGCAGCGGGGGGGCCGCAGATACGCAGTATTTT
>TRBV19|NA|TRBJ2-7|13|TRBD1
CASSPYRGGEQYF
TGTGCCAGTTCACCCTACAGGGGTGGAGAGCAGTACTTC
>TRBV4-2|NA|TRBJ2-3|19|TRBD2
CASSQEPGLAGGVADTQYF
TGTGCCAGCAGCCAAGAACCGGGACTAGCGGGGGGGGTCGCAGATACGCAGTATTTT
>TRBV28|NA|TRBJ2-7|15|TRBD1
CASSSLQGASREQYF
TGTGCCAGCAGTTCCCTCCAGGGGGCGAGTCGCGAGCAGTACTTC
>TRBV11-3|NA|TRBJ2-1|16|TRBD1
CASSQGGTGGHNEQFF
TGTGCCAGCAGCCAGGGCGGGACAGGGGGCCACAATGAGCAGTTCTTC
>TRBV7-8|NA|TRBJ1-5|16|NA
CASSPSRTVDNQPQHF
TGTGCCAGCAGCCCATCGCGGACAGTTGACAATCAGCCCCAGCATTTT
>TRBV19|few|TRBJ2-1|16|TRBD2
CASTTPGTSALGSVLF
TGTGCCAGTACCACTCCCGGGACTAGCGCCCTGGGGAGTGTGCTCTTC